The rows below give T cell receptor beta chains drawn from one sample of a study of control samples from healthy donors and cancer patients. The table came from immunoSEQ multiplex PCR; TCRdb's copy has only in-frame clones and leaves some out. Its listing shows some 190,000 clones. The sequencing sample was made of blood. The receptors here all came from a woman in her twenties or thirties in good health. The CDR3 runs from the conserved cysteine through the conserved F or W. The D gene is left open where the match is weak.

TRBJ1-3,TRBD1,TRBV7-9,TGTGCCAGCAGCCCCCAGGGGGCGAGCGGAAACACCATATATTTT,CASSPQGASGNTIYF
TRBJ1-3,-,TRBV5-4,TGTGCCAGCAGCTTGGGAGGGTTTGGAAACACCATATATTTT,CASSLGGFGNTIYF
TRBJ2-5,-,TRBV5-8,TGTGCCAGCAGCTCTTGGCGGGAACAAGAGACCCAGTACTTC,CASSSWREQETQYF
TRBJ1-2,TRBD1,TRBV7-9,TGTGCCAGCAGCTTACAGGGGGCGGATGGCTACACCTTC,CASSLQGADGYTF
TRBJ1-5,-,TRBV6-5,TGTGCCCCCTCCAAAGGAACTCCTCTATCTCAGCCCCAGCATTTT,CAPSKGTPLSQPQHF
TRBJ1-2,TRBD1,TRBV5-6,TGTGCCAGCAGCTTTTCGGACAGGGTCTGGGGCTACACCTTC,CASSFSDRVWGYTF
TRBJ2-4,TRBD2,TRBV5-4,TGTGCCAGCAGCTTGGCCGGGACTAGTAGGAACATTCAGTACTTC,CASSLAGTSRNIQYF
TRBJ2-3,TRBD1,TRBV28,TGTGCCAGCAGCCTAAGGGGGACAGGGCGCACAGATACGCAGTATTTT,CASSLRGTGRTDTQYF
TRBJ2-7,TRBD2,TRBV19,TGTGCCAGTAGTGCCCGACTAGCGGGGCCCTACGAGCAGTACTTC,CASSARLAGPYEQYF
TRBJ2-7,-,TRBV7-9,TGTGCCAGCAGCCCCCGGGTGGATCGGAACGAGCAGTACTTC,CASSPRVDRNEQYF
TRBJ2-5,TRBD1,TRBV7-2,TGTGCCAGCAGCGCCAGACAGGGGGTTAAAGAGACCCAGTACTTC,CASSARQGVKETQYF
TRBJ2-3,-,TRBV11-3,TGTGCCAGCAGCTATGGGGATTATCCTAGCACAGATACGCAGTATTTT,CASSYGDYPSTDTQYF
TRBJ1-3,-,TRBV3-1/TRBV3-2,TGTGCCAGCAGCCATTTTCGGATTCCTGGAAACACCATATATTTT,CASSHFRIPGNTIYF
TRBJ2-1,-,TRBV24-1,TGTGCCACCAGTGATTACAGCGGCTACAATGAGCAGTTCTTC,CATSDYSGYNEQFF